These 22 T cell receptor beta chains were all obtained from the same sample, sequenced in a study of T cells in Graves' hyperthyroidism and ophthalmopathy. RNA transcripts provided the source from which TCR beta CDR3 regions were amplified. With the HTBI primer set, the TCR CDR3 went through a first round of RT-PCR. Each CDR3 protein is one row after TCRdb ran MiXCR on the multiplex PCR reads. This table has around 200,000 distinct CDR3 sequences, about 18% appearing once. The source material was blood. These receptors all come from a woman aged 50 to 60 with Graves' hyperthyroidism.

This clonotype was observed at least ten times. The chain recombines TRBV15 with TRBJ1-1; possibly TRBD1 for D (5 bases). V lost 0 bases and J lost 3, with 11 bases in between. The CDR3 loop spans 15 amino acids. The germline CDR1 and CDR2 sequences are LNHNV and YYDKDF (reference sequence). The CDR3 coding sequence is TGTGCCACCAGCAGAGAGGGGGGAGGTGACACTGAAGCTTTCTTT. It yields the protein CATSREGGGDTEAFF.

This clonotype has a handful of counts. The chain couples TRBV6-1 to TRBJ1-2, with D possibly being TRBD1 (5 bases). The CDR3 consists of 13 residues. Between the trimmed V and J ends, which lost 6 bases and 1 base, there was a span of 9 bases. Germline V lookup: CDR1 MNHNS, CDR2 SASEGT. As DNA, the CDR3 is TGTGCCAGCAGCGACAGAAGTAACTATGGCTACACCTTC. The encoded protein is CASSDRSNYGYTF.

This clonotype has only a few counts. The CDR3 DNA reads as TGTGCCAGCAGCCAACCTCCGGGACAGGTGGCTCATGAGCAGTTCTTC. Translation: CASSQPPGQVAHEQFF. This rearrangement joins TRBV6-1 to TRBJ2-1; 8 nucleotides align to TRBD1. Trimming took 6 bases from V and 8 from J; bases not matched to a gene: 15. CDR1 is MNHNS, CDR2 SASEGT, per germline. This CDR3 is built from 16 residues.

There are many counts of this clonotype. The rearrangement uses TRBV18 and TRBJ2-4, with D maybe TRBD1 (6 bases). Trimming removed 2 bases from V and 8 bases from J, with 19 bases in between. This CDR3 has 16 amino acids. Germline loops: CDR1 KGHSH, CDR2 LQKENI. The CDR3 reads CASSPRITGIRDIQYF. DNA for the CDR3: TGTGCCAGCTCACCAAGGATAACAGGGATAAGAGACATTCAGTACTTC.

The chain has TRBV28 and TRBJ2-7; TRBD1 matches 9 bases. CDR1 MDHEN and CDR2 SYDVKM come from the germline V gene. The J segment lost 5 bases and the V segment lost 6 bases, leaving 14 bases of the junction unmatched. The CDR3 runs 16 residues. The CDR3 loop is CASRPPRDRARDEQYF. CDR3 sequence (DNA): TGTGCCAGCAGGCCCCCCCGGGACAGGGCAAGGGACGAGCAGTACTTC.

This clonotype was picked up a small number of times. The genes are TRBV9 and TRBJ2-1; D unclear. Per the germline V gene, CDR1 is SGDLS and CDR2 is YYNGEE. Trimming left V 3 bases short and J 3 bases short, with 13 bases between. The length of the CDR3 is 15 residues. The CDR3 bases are TGTGCCAGCAGCGAACCCAGTAGGGACTACAATGAGCAGTTCTTC. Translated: CASSEPSRDYNEQFF.

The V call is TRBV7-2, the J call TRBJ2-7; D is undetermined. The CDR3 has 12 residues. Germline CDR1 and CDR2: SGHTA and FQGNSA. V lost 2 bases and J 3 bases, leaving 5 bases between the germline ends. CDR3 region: CASSLRRYEQYF. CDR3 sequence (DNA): TGTGCCAGCAGCTTAAGGCGCTACGAGCAGTACTTC.

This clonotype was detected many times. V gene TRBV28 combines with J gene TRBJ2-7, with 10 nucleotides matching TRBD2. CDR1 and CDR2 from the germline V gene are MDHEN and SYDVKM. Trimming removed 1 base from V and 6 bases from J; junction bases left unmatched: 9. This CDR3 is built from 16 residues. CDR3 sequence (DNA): TGTGCCAGCAGTTTATACGACAGCGGGGGGGCCGGCGAGCAGTACTTC. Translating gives CASSLYDSGGAGEQYF.

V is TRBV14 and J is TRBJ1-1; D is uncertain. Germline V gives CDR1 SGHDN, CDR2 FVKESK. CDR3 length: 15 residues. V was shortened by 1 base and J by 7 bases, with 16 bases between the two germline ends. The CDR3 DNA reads TGTGCCAGCAGCCAAGCCTATTCGGAACACTATGAAGCTTTCTTT. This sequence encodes CASSQAYSEHYEAFF.

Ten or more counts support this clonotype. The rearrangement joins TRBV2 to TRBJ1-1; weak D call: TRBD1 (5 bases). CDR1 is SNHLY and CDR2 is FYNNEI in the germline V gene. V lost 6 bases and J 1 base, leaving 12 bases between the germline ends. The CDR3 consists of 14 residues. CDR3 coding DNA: TGTGCCAGCAGAACCAGGAGGGGGAACACTGAAGCTTTCTTT. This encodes CASRTRRGNTEAFF.

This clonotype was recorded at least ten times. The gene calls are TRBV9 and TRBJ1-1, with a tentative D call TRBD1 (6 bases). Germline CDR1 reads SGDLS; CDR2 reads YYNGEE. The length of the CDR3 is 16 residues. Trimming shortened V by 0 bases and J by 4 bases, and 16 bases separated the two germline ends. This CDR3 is CASSVATGWVGTEAFF. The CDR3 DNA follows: TGTGCCAGCAGCGTAGCAACAGGGTGGGTCGGCACTGAAGCTTTCTTT.

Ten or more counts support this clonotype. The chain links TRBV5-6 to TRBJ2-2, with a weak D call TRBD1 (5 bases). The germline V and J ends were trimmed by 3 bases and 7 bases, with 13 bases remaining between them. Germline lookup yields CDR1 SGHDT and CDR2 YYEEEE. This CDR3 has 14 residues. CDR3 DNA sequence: TGTGCCAGCAGCTGGAAAGGGGCGGTCGGGGAGCTGTTTTTT. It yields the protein CASSWKGAVGELFF.

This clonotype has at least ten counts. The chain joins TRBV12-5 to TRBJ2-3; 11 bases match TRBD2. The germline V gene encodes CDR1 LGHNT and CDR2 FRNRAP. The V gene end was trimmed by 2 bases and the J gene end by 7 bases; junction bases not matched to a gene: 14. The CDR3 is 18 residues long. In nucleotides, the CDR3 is TGTGCTAGTGGTTTGACGTCGACTAGCGGGGTTTACCACCATACGCAGTATTTT. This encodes CASGLTSTSGVYHHTQYF.

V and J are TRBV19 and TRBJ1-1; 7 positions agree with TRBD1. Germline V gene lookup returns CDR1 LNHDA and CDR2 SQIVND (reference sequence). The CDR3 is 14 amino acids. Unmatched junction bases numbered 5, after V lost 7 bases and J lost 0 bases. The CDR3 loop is CASKRTGMNTEAFF. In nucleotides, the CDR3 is TGTGCCAGTAAACGGACAGGTATGAACACTGAAGCTTTCTTT.

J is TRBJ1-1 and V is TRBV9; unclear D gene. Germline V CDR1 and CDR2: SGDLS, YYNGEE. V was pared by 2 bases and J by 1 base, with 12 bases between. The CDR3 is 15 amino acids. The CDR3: CASSVHSGPNTEAFF. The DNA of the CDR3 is TGTGCCAGCAGCGTTCACAGCGGGCCGAACACTGAAGCTTTCTTT.

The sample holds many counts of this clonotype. CDR3 DNA: TGTGCCAGCAGTGACGACAGGGGGCAATACGAGCAGTACTTC. Its translation: CASSDDRGQYEQYF. The chain has TRBV12-3 or TRBV12-4 and TRBJ2-7, with 10 positions matching TRBD1. The CDR3 totals 14 residues. V dropped 5 bases and J dropped 4; count of bases not matched to a gene: 5.

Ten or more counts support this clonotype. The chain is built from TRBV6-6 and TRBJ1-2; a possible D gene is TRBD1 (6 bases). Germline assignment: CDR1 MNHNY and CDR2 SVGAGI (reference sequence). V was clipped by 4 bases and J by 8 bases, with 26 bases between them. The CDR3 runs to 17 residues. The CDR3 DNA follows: TGTGCCAGCAGTTCACTTCGCTCGGGGGGGGCAGGATACGGCTACACCTTC. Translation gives CASSSLRSGGAGYGYTF.

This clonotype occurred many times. CDR3 amino acids: CASSILLAGTYEQYF. CDR3 sequence (DNA): TGTGCCAGTAGTATTTTGCTAGCGGGGACCTACGAGCAGTACTTC. V is TRBV19 and J is TRBJ2-7; 9 nucleotides line up with TRBD2. Per germline, CDR1 LNHDA and CDR2 SQIVND (reference sequence). J gave up 2 bases and V 3 bases, and 5 bases lay outside the gene matches. The CDR3 contains 15 residues.

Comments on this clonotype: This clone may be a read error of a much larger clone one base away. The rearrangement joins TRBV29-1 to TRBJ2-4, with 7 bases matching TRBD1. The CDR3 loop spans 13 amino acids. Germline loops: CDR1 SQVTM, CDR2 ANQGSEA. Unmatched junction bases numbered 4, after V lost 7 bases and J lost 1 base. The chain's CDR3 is CSGPQGAKNIQYF. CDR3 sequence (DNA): TGCAGCGGACCACAGGGGGCCAAAAACATTCAGTACTTC.

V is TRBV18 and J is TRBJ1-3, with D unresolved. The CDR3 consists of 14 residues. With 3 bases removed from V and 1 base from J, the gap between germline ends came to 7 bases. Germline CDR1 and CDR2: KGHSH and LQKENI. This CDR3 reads CASSPPGSGNTIYF. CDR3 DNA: TGTGCCAGCTCACCCCCAGGATCTGGAAACACCATATATTTT.

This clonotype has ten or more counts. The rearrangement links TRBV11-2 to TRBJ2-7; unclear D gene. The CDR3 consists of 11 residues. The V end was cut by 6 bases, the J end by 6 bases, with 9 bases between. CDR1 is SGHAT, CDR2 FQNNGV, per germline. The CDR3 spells CASREFGEQYF. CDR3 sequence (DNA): TGTGCCAGCAGAGAGTTTGGCGAGCAGTACTTC.

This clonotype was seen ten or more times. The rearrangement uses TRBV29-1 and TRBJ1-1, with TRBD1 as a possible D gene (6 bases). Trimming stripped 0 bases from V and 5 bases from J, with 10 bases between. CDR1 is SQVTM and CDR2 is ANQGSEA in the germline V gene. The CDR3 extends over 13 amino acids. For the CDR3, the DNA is TGCAGCGTTGAAGATGGAAGGGGGACTGAAGCTTTCTTT. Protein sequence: CSVEDGRGTEAFF.